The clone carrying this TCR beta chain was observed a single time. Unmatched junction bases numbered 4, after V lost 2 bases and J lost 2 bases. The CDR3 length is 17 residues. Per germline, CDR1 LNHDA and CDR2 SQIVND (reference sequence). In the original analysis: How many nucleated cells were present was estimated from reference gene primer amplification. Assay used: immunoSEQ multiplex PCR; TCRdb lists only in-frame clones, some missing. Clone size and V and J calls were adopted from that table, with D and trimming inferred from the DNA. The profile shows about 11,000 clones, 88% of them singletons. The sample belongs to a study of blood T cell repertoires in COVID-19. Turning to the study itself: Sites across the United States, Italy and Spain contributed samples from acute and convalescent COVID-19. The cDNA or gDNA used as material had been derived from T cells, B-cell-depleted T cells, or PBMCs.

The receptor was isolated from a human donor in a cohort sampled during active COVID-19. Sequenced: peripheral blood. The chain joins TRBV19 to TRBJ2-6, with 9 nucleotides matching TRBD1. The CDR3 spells CASSIYRGQAGANVLTF. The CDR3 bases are TGTGCCAGTAGTATATACAGGGGGCAGGCTGGGGCCAACGTCCTGACTTTC.